Sequencing of this TCR beta chain was carried out in a study of blood T cell repertoires in COVID-19. Study-level background: Spain, Italy and the United States supplied samples that represented acute and convalescent COVID-19. T cells, B-cell-depleted T cells, or PBMCs supplied cDNA or gDNA.

As originally analysed: Amplified reference gene primers provided the basis for estimating nucleated cell counts. Profiling relied on immunoSEQ multiplex PCR, and the TCRdb table lists in-frame clones only, not all of them. The V and J calls and the clone size are those of that table, but D and trimming were determined from the DNA. This table has 250,000 to 300,000 clones, over 65% appearing once. The germline V gene has CDR1 SGHDN and CDR2 FVKESK. The CDR3 loop spans 14 amino acids. Trimming cost V 1 base and J 10 bases, with 16 bases left between them. The chain joins TRBV14 to TRBJ1-1; possibly TRBD1 for D (6 bases). The TCR sequence derives from a woman aged 80 or over with acute or convalescent COVID-19. The specimen sequenced was peripheral blood. CDR3 DNA: TGTGCCAGCAGCCAAGGGGGACATTTCGTGGGAGCTTTCTTT. This encodes CASSQGGHFVGAFF.